This is a list of T cell receptor beta chains from one sample in a study of early T cells in non-severe SARS-CoV-2 infection. TCRdb re-called the 5' RACE reads with MiXCR, one entry per CDR3 protein. The sample consists of roughly 24,000 distinct CDR3 sequences, roughly 3.5% of them appearing once. What was sequenced was whole blood. The receptors come from an adult who was a healthcare worker with PCR-confirmed SARS-CoV-2 infection or an uninfected control (not recorded which). Both conserved end residues are part of each CDR3. Each record gives: CDR3 protein, CDR3 DNA, V gene, CDR3 length, clone size, D gene, J gene. A D gene is named only where the DNA matches it firmly. Some rows have no size entry. The others give once, few or many, or a class for an expanded clone.

CDR3aa: CASTDGGLYTEELFF; CDR3nt: TGTGCCAGTACGGACGGGGGGCTTTACACCGAGGAGCTGTTTTTT; v_gene: TRBV12-3/TRBV12-4; len: 15; abundance: few; d_gene: .; j_gene: TRBJ2-2
CDR3aa: CASSVYFQGATGTDTQYF; CDR3nt: TGTGCCAGCAGCGTATACTTCCAGGGGGCAACTGGCACAGATACGCAGTATTTT; v_gene: TRBV11-2; len: 18; abundance: many; d_gene: TRBD1; j_gene: TRBJ2-3
CDR3aa: CASKSRGYNEQFF; CDR3nt: TGTGCCAGCAAGAGTAGGGGTTACAATGAGCAGTTCTTC; v_gene: TRBV28; len: 13; abundance: few; d_gene: .; j_gene: TRBJ2-1
CDR3aa: CASSQAKVWGETAGELFF; CDR3nt: TGTGCCAGCAGCCAAGCCAAAGTCTGGGGGGAAACGGCCGGGGAGCTGTTTTTT; v_gene: TRBV4-2; len: 18; abundance: .; d_gene: .; j_gene: TRBJ2-2
CDR3aa: CSAEGRAPFYGYTF; CDR3nt: TGCAGTGCGGAGGGGAGAGCCCCCTTCTATGGCTACACCTTC; v_gene: TRBV20-1; len: 14; abundance: many; d_gene: .; j_gene: TRBJ1-2
CDR3aa: CASRKGADSPLHF; CDR3nt: TGCGCCAGCAGAAAGGGGGCTGATTCACCCCTCCACTTT; v_gene: TRBV5-1; len: 13; abundance: many; d_gene: TRBD1; j_gene: TRBJ1-6
CDR3aa: CASSFSTADEQFF; CDR3nt: TGTGCCAGCAGCTTTTCGACAGCCGATGAGCAGTTCTTC; v_gene: TRBV11-3; len: 13; abundance: medium-sized; d_gene: .; j_gene: TRBJ2-1
CDR3aa: CSARNRLNEKLFF; CDR3nt: TGCAGTGCTAGAAACAGGCTTAATGAAAAACTGTTTTTT; v_gene: TRBV20-1; len: 13; abundance: many; d_gene: .; j_gene: TRBJ1-4
CDR3aa: CASSLDSRSYEQYF; CDR3nt: TGTGCCAGCAGCTTAGATTCTCGATCCTACGAGCAGTACTTC; v_gene: TRBV7-2; len: 14; abundance: medium-sized; d_gene: .; j_gene: TRBJ2-7
CDR3aa: CASSLAPGPEAFF; CDR3nt: TGTGCCAGCAGCTTAGCGCCAGGCCCTGAAGCTTTCTTT; v_gene: TRBV7-9; len: 13; abundance: .; d_gene: .; j_gene: TRBJ1-1
CDR3aa: CASSIAQGFATNEKLFF; CDR3nt: TGTGCCAGCAGCATCGCACAGGGATTCGCAACTAATGAAAAACTGTTTTTT; v_gene: TRBV7-2; len: 17; abundance: many; d_gene: .; j_gene: TRBJ1-4
CDR3aa: CASRQGITGELFF; CDR3nt: TGTGCCAGCAGACAGGGCATCACCGGGGAGCTGTTTTTT; v_gene: TRBV12-3/TRBV12-4; len: 13; abundance: many; d_gene: .; j_gene: TRBJ2-2
CDR3aa: CASSARDRVFDTEAFF; CDR3nt: TGTGCCAGCAGTGCCCGGGACAGGGTATTTGACACTGAAGCTTTCTTT; v_gene: TRBV2; len: 16; abundance: few; d_gene: TRBD1; j_gene: TRBJ1-1
CDR3aa: CAWSGKNIQYF; CDR3nt: TGTGCCTGGAGTGGCAAAAACATTCAGTACTTC; v_gene: TRBV30; len: 11; abundance: many; d_gene: .; j_gene: TRBJ2-4
CDR3aa: CASSEGGQGRSPLHF; CDR3nt: TGTGCCAGCAGTGAAGGGGGACAGGGGAGATCACCCCTCCACTTT; v_gene: TRBV2; len: 15; abundance: .; d_gene: TRBD1; j_gene: TRBJ1-6
CDR3aa: CASSLAVGLNEQFF; CDR3nt: TGTGCCAGCAGCTTAGCCGTCGGTCTCAATGAGCAGTTCTTC; v_gene: TRBV11-2; len: 14; abundance: many; d_gene: .; j_gene: TRBJ2-1
CDR3aa: CASSLHPGVKLFF; CDR3nt: TGTGCCAGCAGCTTACATCCCGGGGTAAAACTGTTTTTT; v_gene: TRBV7-6; len: 13; abundance: many; d_gene: .; j_gene: TRBJ1-4
CDR3aa: CASSLDSANTEAFF; CDR3nt: TGTGCCAGCTCCCTCGACAGCGCGAACACTGAAGCTTTCTTT; v_gene: TRBV18; len: 14; abundance: .; d_gene: .; j_gene: TRBJ1-1
CDR3aa: CASSFIRNTGELFF; CDR3nt: TGTGCCAGCAGCTTTATTAGGAACACCGGGGAGCTGTTTTTT; v_gene: TRBV7-2; len: 14; abundance: many; d_gene: .; j_gene: TRBJ2-2
CDR3aa: CSSTSGSGTSGGSTDTQYF; CDR3nt: TGCAGTTCTACCTCCGGGTCAGGGACTAGCGGGGGGAGCACAGATACGCAGTATTTT; v_gene: TRBV20-1; len: 19; abundance: few; d_gene: TRBD2; j_gene: TRBJ2-3
CDR3aa: CSSLVGGSGDTEAFF; CDR3nt: TGCTCTTCACTTGTGGGGGGTTCTGGGGACACTGAAGCTTTCTTT; v_gene: TRBV29-1; len: 15; abundance: many; d_gene: .; j_gene: TRBJ1-1
CDR3aa: CASLGEGHSTDTQYF; CDR3nt: TGTGCCAGCTTGGGAGAGGGGCACAGCACAGATACGCAGTATTTT; v_gene: TRBV5-6; len: 15; abundance: .; d_gene: .; j_gene: TRBJ2-3
CDR3aa: CASSLKGLDHYEQYF; CDR3nt: TGTGCCAGCAGCTTAAAGGGCCTCGACCACTACGAGCAGTACTTC; v_gene: TRBV7-9; len: 15; abundance: many; d_gene: .; j_gene: TRBJ2-7
CDR3aa: CASSDIGGVQPQHF; CDR3nt: TGTGCCAGCAGTGATATAGGGGGCGTTCAGCCCCAGCATTTT; v_gene: TRBV6-1; len: 14; abundance: many; d_gene: TRBD1; j_gene: TRBJ1-5
CDR3aa: CASSLTTGYGGYTF; CDR3nt: TGCGCCAGCAGCCTCACAACAGGGTACGGAGGCTACACCTTC; v_gene: TRBV5-1; len: 14; abundance: many; d_gene: .; j_gene: TRBJ1-2
CDR3aa: CASSTQGLRHGYTF; CDR3nt: TGTGCCAGCAGCACCCAAGGGCTTCGGCATGGCTACACCTTC; v_gene: TRBV7-8; len: 14; abundance: many; d_gene: .; j_gene: TRBJ1-2
CDR3aa: CASSSTGSYEQYF; CDR3nt: TGTGCCAGCAGTTCGACAGGTTCCTACGAGCAGTACTTC; v_gene: TRBV6-2/TRBV6-3; len: 13; abundance: many; d_gene: .; j_gene: TRBJ2-7
CDR3aa: CASSLPGQNTEAFF; CDR3nt: TGTGCCAGCAGCCTCCCGGGACAAAACACTGAAGCTTTCTTT; v_gene: TRBV14; len: 14; abundance: medium-sized; d_gene: .; j_gene: TRBJ1-1
CDR3aa: CASSLQGAAQPQHF; CDR3nt: TGTGCCAGCAGCTTGCAGGGGGCGGCTCAGCCCCAGCATTTT; v_gene: TRBV7-2; len: 14; abundance: many; d_gene: TRBD1; j_gene: TRBJ1-5
CDR3aa: CASSSPGTSVNTGELFF; CDR3nt: TGTGCCAGCAGTTCGCCCGGGACTAGCGTTAACACCGGGGAGCTGTTTTTT; v_gene: TRBV6-2/TRBV6-3; len: 17; abundance: many; d_gene: TRBD2; j_gene: TRBJ2-2
CDR3aa: CASGLSGGITDTQYF; CDR3nt: TGTGCTAGTGGCCTCAGCGGGGGGATCACAGATACGCAGTATTTT; v_gene: TRBV12-5; len: 15; abundance: .; d_gene: TRBD2; j_gene: TRBJ2-3
CDR3aa: CASSLVLKQGGSLNTGELFF; CDR3nt: TGTGCCAGCAGCCTAGTACTAAAACAGGGCGGGTCCTTGAACACCGGGGAGCTGTTTTTT; v_gene: TRBV7-6; len: 20; abundance: many; d_gene: .; j_gene: TRBJ2-2
CDR3aa: CSVELAGAGRAGELFF; CDR3nt: TGCAGCGTTGAACTCGCGGGGGCAGGCAGAGCCGGGGAGCTGTTTTTT; v_gene: TRBV29-1; len: 16; abundance: many; d_gene: .; j_gene: TRBJ2-2
CDR3aa: CASSLAPVPLSSYNEQFF; CDR3nt: TGTGCCAGCAGCTTAGCGCCCGTGCCTCTTTCCTCCTACAATGAGCAGTTCTTC; v_gene: TRBV7-8; len: 18; abundance: many; d_gene: .; j_gene: TRBJ2-1
CDR3aa: CSADDTGNTIYF; CDR3nt: TGCAGTGCCGATGATACTGGGAACACCATATATTTT; v_gene: TRBV20-1; len: 12; abundance: many; d_gene: .; j_gene: TRBJ1-3
CDR3aa: CASSDSSGGALDTQYF; CDR3nt: TGTGCCAGCAGTGACTCTAGCGGGGGGGCCCTAGATACGCAGTATTTT; v_gene: TRBV6-4; len: 16; abundance: .; d_gene: TRBD2; j_gene: TRBJ2-3
CDR3aa: CASSLAGRGVTGELFF; CDR3nt: TGTGCCAGCAGCTTAGCGGGGCGAGGAGTAACCGGGGAGCTGTTTTTT; v_gene: TRBV7-2; len: 16; abundance: few; d_gene: .; j_gene: TRBJ2-2
CDR3aa: CASSLAVTDTQYF; CDR3nt: TGTGCCAGCAGTTTAGCTGTCACAGATACGCAGTATTTT; v_gene: TRBV12-3/TRBV12-4; len: 13; abundance: .; d_gene: .; j_gene: TRBJ2-3
CDR3aa: CASATEDRENQPQHF; CDR3nt: TGTGCCAGCGCAACGGAGGACAGAGAAAATCAGCCCCAGCATTTT; v_gene: TRBV6-2/TRBV6-3; len: 15; abundance: many; d_gene: .; j_gene: TRBJ1-5
CDR3aa: CASSTGQGVSKNIQYF; CDR3nt: TGTGCCAGCAGTACCGGACAGGGGGTCTCCAAAAACATTCAGTACTTC; v_gene: TRBV2; len: 16; abundance: few; d_gene: TRBD1; j_gene: TRBJ2-4
CDR3aa: CASSSGDLSSYEQYF; CDR3nt: TGTGCCAGCAGTTCGGGGGACCTGAGCTCCTACGAGCAGTACTTC; v_gene: TRBV6-2/TRBV6-3; len: 15; abundance: medium-sized; d_gene: .; j_gene: TRBJ2-7
CDR3aa: CASSPTGSKGNSPLHF; CDR3nt: TGTGCCAGCAGCCCGACAGGGTCGAAGGGAAATTCACCCCTCCACTTT; v_gene: TRBV7-6; len: 16; abundance: many; d_gene: TRBD1; j_gene: TRBJ1-6
CDR3aa: CASSETGNGNQPQHF; CDR3nt: TGTGCCAGCAGCGAGACAGGGAACGGCAATCAGCCCCAGCATTTT; v_gene: TRBV9; len: 15; abundance: many; d_gene: TRBD1; j_gene: TRBJ1-5
CDR3aa: CASSTGSEDKNIQYF; CDR3nt: TGTGCCAGCAGCACAGGGAGTGAGGACAAAAACATTCAGTACTTC; v_gene: TRBV28; len: 15; abundance: few; d_gene: .; j_gene: TRBJ2-4
CDR3aa: CASIPSLGQGGIQYF; CDR3nt: TGTGCCAGCATCCCTTCCTTGGGGCAGGGAGGCATTCAGTACTTC; v_gene: TRBV28; len: 15; abundance: medium-sized; d_gene: .; j_gene: TRBJ2-4
CDR3aa: CASSLGGAQYF; CDR3nt: TGTGCCAGCAGCTTGGGAGGGGCGCAGTATTTT; v_gene: TRBV7-2; len: 11; abundance: .; d_gene: TRBD2; j_gene: TRBJ2-3
CDR3aa: CASSRRTDGTSYEQYF; CDR3nt: TGCGCCAGCAGTCGCCGAACTGACGGGACGAGCTACGAGCAGTACTTC; v_gene: TRBV4-1; len: 16; abundance: many; d_gene: .; j_gene: TRBJ2-7
CDR3aa: CASSTAGQGYTF; CDR3nt: TGTGCCAGCTCAACGGCGGGACAGGGCTACACCTTC; v_gene: TRBV18; len: 12; abundance: .; d_gene: TRBD1; j_gene: TRBJ1-2
CDR3aa: CASSKGRGVNTEAFF; CDR3nt: TGTGCCAGCAGTAAGGGTAGGGGTGTGAACACTGAAGCTTTCTTT; v_gene: TRBV25-1; len: 15; abundance: many; d_gene: .; j_gene: TRBJ1-1
CDR3aa: CASSFSRDRLSYEQYF; CDR3nt: TGTGCCAGCAGCTTTTCCCGGGACAGGCTCTCCTACGAGCAGTACTTC; v_gene: TRBV11-2; len: 16; abundance: many; d_gene: TRBD1; j_gene: TRBJ2-7
CDR3aa: CASSPDRGEKLFF; CDR3nt: TGTGCCAGCAGCCCAGACAGGGGAGAAAAACTGTTTTTT; v_gene: TRBV7-2; len: 13; abundance: .; d_gene: TRBD1; j_gene: TRBJ1-4